This TCR beta chain stems from a study of T cells in Graves' hyperthyroidism and ophthalmopathy. The CDR3 contains 17 residues. CDR1 is LNHNV and CDR2 is YYDKDF in the germline V gene (reference sequence). The V gene lost 5 bases and the J gene lost 4 bases, with 23 bases spanning the gap. The source material, RNA transcripts, was used to amplify TCR beta CDR3 regions. HTBI primers were employed in a first-round RT-PCR of the TCR CDR3. TCRdb re-derived calls from the multiplex PCR reads in MiXCR, one entry per CDR3 protein. The sample lists 250,000 to 350,000 distinct CDR3 sequences; about 15% were seen once. Ten or more counts support this clonotype. Clinical symptoms, serum thyroxine and TRAb, thyroid ultrasound and orbital computed tomography were used for the diagnoses.

This rearrangement joins TRBV15 to TRBJ1-2; a possible D gene is TRBD1 (5 bases). The sequencing input was blood. The sequence was obtained from a woman between 55 and 75 years old with Graves' ophthalmopathy. CDR3 region: CATSGRGTGSKSYGYTF. CDR3 DNA sequence: TGTGCCACCAGCGGGAGGGGAACGGGAAGCAAGAGCTATGGCTACACCTTC.